What follows is one T cell receptor beta chain and its context. The antigen is unknown. Assay: immunoSEQ multiplex PCR; the TCRdb copy retains only in-frame clones and omits some. In the table there are approximately 150,000 clones, about 89% of which are singletons. The data stem from a study of T cell responses to AZD1222 COVID-19 vaccine. Study results and limitations: Samples come after the peak T cell response, not at day 14. Donor demographics were predominantly white British with a female majority; clonal diversity may be underestimated.

V was trimmed by 1 base and J by 3 bases, leaving 11 bases between them. CDR1 and CDR2 (germline): SGHRS, YFSETQ. The CDR3 has 15 residues. The gene calls are TRBV5-1 and TRBJ1-5; possible D gene TRBD1, 6 bases. The receptor was isolated from an adult who received the AZD1222 COVID-19 vaccine. The source material was peripheral blood, sampled 28 days after the second AZD1222 dose. CDR3 coding DNA: TGCGCCAGCAGCTTGCAGGGACAAACCAATCAGCCCCAGCATTTT. Translation: CASSLQGQTNQPQHF.